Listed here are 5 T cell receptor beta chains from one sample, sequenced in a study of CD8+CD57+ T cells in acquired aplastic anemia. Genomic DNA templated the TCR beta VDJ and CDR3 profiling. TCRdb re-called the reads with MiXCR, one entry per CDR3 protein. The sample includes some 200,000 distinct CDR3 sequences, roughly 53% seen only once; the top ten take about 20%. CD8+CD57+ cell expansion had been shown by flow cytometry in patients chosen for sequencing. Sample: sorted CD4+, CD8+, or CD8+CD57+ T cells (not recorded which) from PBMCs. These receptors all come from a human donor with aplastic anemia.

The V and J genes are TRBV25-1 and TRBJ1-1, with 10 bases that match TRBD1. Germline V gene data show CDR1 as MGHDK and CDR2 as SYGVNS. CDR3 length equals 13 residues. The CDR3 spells CARDGTGDTEAFF. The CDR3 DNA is TGTGCTAGAGACGGGACAGGGGACACTGAAGCTTTCTTT. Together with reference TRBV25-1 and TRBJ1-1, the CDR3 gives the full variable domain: EADIYQTPRYLVIGTGKKITLECSQTMGHDKMYWYQQDPGMELHLIHYSYGVNSTEKGDLSSESTVSRIRTEHFPLTLESARPSHTSQYLCARDGTGDTEAFFGQGTRLTVV.

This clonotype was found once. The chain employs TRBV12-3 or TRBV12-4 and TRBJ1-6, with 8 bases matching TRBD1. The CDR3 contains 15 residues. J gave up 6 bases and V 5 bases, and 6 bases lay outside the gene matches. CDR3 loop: CASSGTGLSNSPLHF. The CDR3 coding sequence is TGTGCCAGCAGTGGGACAGGACTTTCTAATTCACCCCTCCACTTT.

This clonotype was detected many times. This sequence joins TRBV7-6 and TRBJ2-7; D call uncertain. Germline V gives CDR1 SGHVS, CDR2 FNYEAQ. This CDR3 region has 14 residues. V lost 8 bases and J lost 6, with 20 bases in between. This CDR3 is CASGPTDAPLEQYF. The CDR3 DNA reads TGTGCCAGCGGCCCTACGGATGCCCCCCTCGAGCAGTACTTC.

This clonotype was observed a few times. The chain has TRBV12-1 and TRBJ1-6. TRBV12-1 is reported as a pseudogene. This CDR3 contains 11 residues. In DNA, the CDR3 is TGTGCCAGCTCCTATAATTCACCCCTCCACTTT. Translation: CASSYNSPLHF.

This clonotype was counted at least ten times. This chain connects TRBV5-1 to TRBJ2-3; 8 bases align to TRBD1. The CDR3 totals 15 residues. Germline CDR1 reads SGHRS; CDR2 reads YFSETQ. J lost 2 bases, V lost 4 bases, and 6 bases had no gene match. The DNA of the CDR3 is TGCGCCAGCAGCAAAAGGACAGGGCTCACAGATACGCAGTATTTT. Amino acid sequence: CASSKRTGLTDTQYF.